These 6 T cell receptor beta chains originate from one sample sequenced in a study of blood T cell repertoires in COVID-19. The data were produced by immunoSEQ multiplex PCR, yet TCRdb's version contains in-frame clones alone and is incomplete. The sample lists under 300,000 clones, 81% occurring once. Input material: peripheral blood. The receptors come from a woman aged 60 to 75 with active or convalescent COVID-19.

The chain carries TRBV11-2 and TRBJ1-2; D ambiguous. CDR3 length: 13 residues. From germline, CDR1 is SGHAT and CDR2 FQNNGV. V lost 1 base, J lost 7 bases, and 10 bases lay in between. This CDR3 reads CASSLGTRVGYTF. In nucleotides, the CDR3 is TGTGCCAGCAGCTTAGGGACGCGGGTTGGCTACACCTTC.

The V call is TRBV7-2, the J call TRBJ1-3; D might be TRBD1 (5 bases). Germline CDR1 reads SGHTA; CDR2 reads FQGNSA. Trimming took 5 bases from V and 3 from J, leaving 11 bases between them. The CDR3 sequence is 14 residues long. The CDR3 nucleotides are TGTGCCAGCAGCCCCTCGGGGGGTGGAAACACCATATATTTT. It specifies CASSPSGGGNTIYF.

This clone was observed once. V usage is TRBV19 and J usage is TRBJ1-3, with unresolved D. The CDR3 spans 14 residues. Germline V lookup: CDR1 LNHDA, CDR2 SQIVND (reference sequence). Trimming shortened V by 3 bases and J by 5 bases, and 11 bases separated the two germline ends. CDR3 nucleotides: TGTGCCAGTAGTATGTCCTTGGCCCGAAACACCATATATTTT. The encoded protein is CASSMSLARNTIYF.

The gene calls are TRBV6-5 and TRBJ1-4, with TRBD1 matching over 9 bases. The CDR3 runs 16 residues. J was trimmed by 0 bases and V by 4 bases; bases with no gene match: 3. Germline CDR1 reads MNHEY; CDR2 reads SVGAGI. Here the CDR3 reads CASSWGQGATNEKLFF. Written as DNA, the CDR3 is TGTGCCAGCAGTTGGGGACAGGGCGCAACTAATGAAAAACTGTTTTTT.

The CDR3 is CASSLAPRGLDYGYTF. CDR3 in DNA: TGTGCCAGCAGCCTAGCCCCCCGGGGGTTGGACTATGGCTACACCTTC. The chain employs TRBV5-6 and TRBJ1-2, with D tentatively TRBD1 (5 bases). CDR1 and CDR2 from the germline V gene are SGHDT and YYEEEE. Trimming took off 4 bases at V and 3 bases at J, with 19 bases between the two ends. The CDR3 extends over 16 amino acids. Based on the CDR3 plus reference TRBV5-6 and TRBJ1-2, the full variable domain is DAGVTQSPTHLIKTRGQQVTLRCSPKSGHDTVSWYQQALGQGPQFIFQYYEEEERQRGNFPDRFSGHQFPNYSSELNVNALLLGDSALYLCASSLAPRGLDYGYTFGSGTRLTVV.

This chain joins TRBV12-3 or TRBV12-4 and TRBJ1-2, with D unclear. This CDR3 comprises 13 residues. Trimming shortened V by 0 bases and J by 4 bases, and 6 bases separated the two germline ends. DNA for the CDR3: TGTGCCAGCAGTTTAGCGCACACCTATGGCTACACCTTC. Amino acid sequence: CASSLAHTYGYTF.